This is a list of T cell receptor beta chains from one sample in a study of T-cell reconstitution after alpha-beta-depleted transplantation in children. TCRdb reprocessed the PCR reads with MiXCR, giving one entry per CDR3 protein. Of more than 500,000 distinct CDR3 sequences listed, roughly 11% are singletons. This specimen was PBMCs, mostly from graft donor cells, taken 180 days after TCRalphabeta/CD19-depleted stem cell transplant. These receptors were taken from a female patient aged 2-15 years who had a stem cell transplant for aplastic anemia, so the T cells may come from the graft donor. Each CDR3 is given with its conserved first and last residue. D genes are given only for firm matches. Size values are once, few and many counts, or a class for expanded clones, and some rows have none.

length: 15; size: many; V: TRBV21-1; J: TRBJ2-1; D: .; CDR3: CASSIQQGYDNEQFF; DNA: TGTGCCAGCAGCATTCAACAGGGCTACGACAATGAGCAGTTCTTC
length: 15; size: few; V: TRBV9; J: TRBJ2-1; D: TRBD1; CDR3: CASSTRDRGLNEQFF; DNA: TGTGCCAGCAGCACCCGGGACAGGGGGCTGAATGAGCAGTTCTTC
length: 13; size: .; V: TRBV20-1; J: TRBJ2-1; D: TRBD2; CDR3: CGLAGDPYNEQFF; DNA: TGCGGGCTAGCGGGAGACCCCTACAATGAGCAGTTCTTC
length: 18; size: few; V: TRBV11-2; J: TRBJ2-1; D: TRBD2; CDR3: CASSGLAGGSSSYNEQFF; DNA: TGTGCCAGCAGCGGACTAGCGGGAGGCTCGAGCTCCTACAATGAGCAGTTCTTC
length: 15; size: .; V: TRBV28; J: TRBJ1-2; D: .; CDR3: CASSLKGTGLTGYTF; DNA: TGTGCCAGCAGTTTAAAGGGTACGGGTCTAACTGGCTACACCTTC
length: 15; size: many; V: TRBV7-2; J: TRBJ2-1; D: .; CDR3: CASSPPGRRDNEQFF; DNA: TGTGCCAGCAGTCCTCCGGGACGGAGGGACAATGAGCAGTTCTTC
length: 13; size: many; V: TRBV29-1; J: TRBJ1-2; D: .; CDR3: CSVERVTSYSYTF; DNA: TGCAGCGTTGAAAGGGTTACCTCTTACAGCTACACCTTC
length: 13; size: many; V: TRBV29-1; J: TRBJ2-3; D: .; CDR3: CSVGRGQTDTQYF; DNA: TGCAGCGTTGGCCGGGGGCAGACAGATACGCAGTATTTT
length: 18; size: few; V: TRBV6-1; J: TRBJ2-5; D: .; CDR3: CASSTHTPLTGEQETQYF; DNA: TGTGCCAGCAGCACGCACACTCCATTGACGGGGGAGCAAGAGACCCAGTACTTC
length: 16; size: few; V: TRBV6-2/TRBV6-3; J: TRBJ2-2; D: TRBD1; CDR3: CASSYKIWTGAGELFF; DNA: TGTGCCAGCAGTTACAAGATTTGGACAGGGGCCGGGGAGCTGTTTTTT
length: 16; size: many; V: TRBV14; J: TRBJ1-4; D: .; CDR3: CASSQGRPMGGEKLFF; DNA: TGTGCCAGCAGCCAAGGAAGGCCCATGGGCGGTGAAAAACTGTTTTTT
length: 14; size: .; V: TRBV30; J: TRBJ1-1; D: .; CDR3: CAWSVRPASTEAFF; DNA: TGTGCCTGGAGTGTACGCCCTGCTAGCACTGAAGCTTTCTTT
length: 15; size: few; V: TRBV28; J: TRBJ2-1; D: .; CDR3: CASSTPGLATNEQFF; DNA: TGTGCCAGCAGTACCCCGGGACTCGCTACAAATGAGCAGTTCTTC
length: 15; size: few; V: TRBV7-9; J: TRBJ1-5; D: TRBD1; CDR3: CASSGGTGGWQPQHF; DNA: TGTGCCAGCAGCGGCGGGACAGGGGGTTGGCAGCCCCAGCATTTT
length: 11; size: many; V: TRBV12-3/TRBV12-4; J: TRBJ2-3; D: .; CDR3: CASSLVDTQYF; DNA: TGTGCCAGCAGTTTAGTAGATACGCAGTATTTT
length: 15; size: .; V: TRBV13; J: TRBJ2-3; D: .; CDR3: CASSRGGPSTDTQYF; DNA: TGTGCCAGCAGCCGTGGTGGGCCCAGCACAGATACGCAGTATTTT
length: 15; size: few; V: TRBV6-2/TRBV6-3; J: TRBJ2-2; D: .; CDR3: CASSYKRRNTGELFF; DNA: TGTGCCAGCAGTTACAAGCGGAGGAACACCGGGGAGCTGTTTTTT
length: 14; size: few; V: TRBV29-1; J: TRBJ1-4; D: .; CDR3: CSVAFTGPEEKLFF; DNA: TGCAGCGTCGCATTTACAGGGCCGGAGGAAAAACTGTTTTTT
length: 14; size: .; V: TRBV7-8; J: TRBJ1-1; D: .; CDR3: CASSYEGGWIEAFF; DNA: TGTGCCAGCAGTTACGAGGGGGGGTGGATTGAAGCTTTCTTT
length: 17; size: few; V: TRBV27; J: TRBJ2-1; D: TRBD2; CDR3: CASSPKGAGGRLNEQFF; DNA: TGTGCCAGCAGTCCGAAGGGGGCGGGAGGGAGGCTAAATGAGCAGTTCTTC
length: 14; size: many; V: TRBV7-8; J: TRBJ1-1; D: TRBD1; CDR3: CASSFGTGNTEAFF; DNA: TGTGCCAGCAGCTTCGGGACAGGGAACACTGAAGCTTTCTTT
length: 14; size: .; V: TRBV7-2; J: TRBJ2-1; D: TRBD2; CDR3: CASSYGLAYNEQFF; DNA: TGTGCCAGCAGCTATGGACTAGCCTACAATGAGCAGTTCTTC
length: 20; size: few; V: TRBV27; J: TRBJ2-6; D: .; CDR3: CASTPKAGALSGAGANVLTF; DNA: TGTGCCAGCACCCCTAAGGCTGGGGCCCTCTCAGGAGCTGGGGCCAACGTCCTGACTTTC
length: 13; size: .; V: TRBV15; J: TRBJ2-1; D: .; CDR3: CATSRLRGNEQFF; DNA: TGTGCCACCAGCCGCCTCCGTGGCAATGAGCAGTTCTTC
length: 13; size: many; V: TRBV14; J: TRBJ1-6; D: TRBD1; CDR3: CASSRTGGSPLHF; DNA: TGTGCCAGCAGCCGGACAGGCGGCTCACCCCTCCACTTT
length: 15; size: few; V: TRBV3-1; J: TRBJ1-4; D: .; CDR3: CASSQSGSPNEKLFF; DNA: TGTGCCAGCAGCCAAAGTGGGAGCCCTAATGAAAAACTGTTTTTT
length: 13; size: .; V: TRBV19; J: TRBJ2-7; D: .; CDR3: CASSTRDTYEQYF; DNA: TGTGCCAGTAGTACTCGGGACACCTACGAGCAGTACTTC
length: 15; size: few; V: TRBV6-9; J: TRBJ2-1; D: TRBD1; CDR3: CASSSDRPSYNEQFF; DNA: TGTGCCAGCAGCTCGGACAGGCCCTCCTACAATGAGCAGTTCTTC
length: 15; size: few; V: TRBV7-2; J: TRBJ2-7; D: TRBD2; CDR3: CASSSLAGGRFEQYF; DNA: TGTGCCAGCAGCTCCTTAGCGGGAGGGAGGTTCGAGCAGTACTTC
length: 17; size: few; V: TRBV12-3/TRBV12-4; J: TRBJ1-5; D: TRBD1; CDR3: CASSNDRVYFRNQPQHF; DNA: TGTGCCAGCAGCAATGACAGGGTCTACTTTCGCAATCAGCCCCAGCATTTT
length: 16; size: many; V: TRBV20-1; J: TRBJ2-7; D: TRBD1; CDR3: CSARAVTGTGTYEQYF; DNA: TGCAGTGCTAGAGCTGTTACCGGGACAGGAACCTACGAGCAGTACTTC
length: 11; size: .; V: TRBV2; J: TRBJ1-4; D: .; CDR3: CASSADEKLFF; DNA: TGTGCCAGCAGCGCAGACGAAAAACTGTTTTTT
length: 13; size: few; V: TRBV6-5; J: TRBJ1-2; D: .; CDR3: CASSYLAPREYTF; DNA: TGTGCCAGCAGTTACTTAGCCCCCAGGGAGTACACCTTC
length: 15; size: .; V: TRBV7-9; J: TRBJ2-7; D: TRBD1; CDR3: CASSPPQGDAYEQYF; DNA: TGTGCCAGCAGCCCCCCCCAGGGGGACGCCTACGAGCAGTACTTC
length: 16; size: .; V: TRBV11-2; J: TRBJ2-1; D: TRBD2; CDR3: CASSLVLTSAYNEQFF; DNA: TGTGCCAGCAGCTTAGTTCTGACTAGCGCCTACAATGAGCAGTTCTTC
length: 16; size: .; V: TRBV7-9; J: TRBJ2-4; D: .; CDR3: CASSHEWSPLKNIQYF; DNA: TGTGCCAGCAGCCACGAGTGGTCTCCTCTAAAAAACATTCAGTACTTC
length: 15; size: few; V: TRBV7-2; J: TRBJ2-3; D: .; CDR3: CASSLAEDLTDTQYF; DNA: TGTGCCAGCAGCCTCGCCGAGGATTTAACAGATACGCAGTATTTT
length: 16; size: .; V: TRBV12-3/TRBV12-4; J: TRBJ2-2; D: TRBD1; CDR3: CASSFSGTGNTGELFF; DNA: TGTGCCAGCAGTTTTTCCGGGACAGGGAACACCGGGGAGCTGTTTTTT
length: 17; size: .; V: TRBV6-2/TRBV6-3; J: TRBJ2-1; D: TRBD2; CDR3: CASSYGVLAAKSNEQFF; DNA: TGTGCCAGCAGTTACGGGGTACTAGCGGCGAAGTCCAATGAGCAGTTCTTC
length: 17; size: many; V: TRBV7-2; J: TRBJ2-2; D: TRBD1; CDR3: CASSFLFRRGNGGELFF; DNA: TGTGCCAGCAGCTTTCTTTTCCGCAGGGGGAATGGCGGGGAGCTGTTTTTT
length: 15; size: .; V: TRBV5-5; J: TRBJ2-3; D: .; CDR3: CASSFPTPTTDTQYF; DNA: TGTGCCAGCAGCTTCCCAACGCCTACCACAGATACGCAGTATTTT
length: 12; size: few; V: TRBV30; J: TRBJ2-1; D: TRBD2; CDR3: CAWSQAGGEQFF; DNA: TGTGCCTGGAGTCAAGCGGGAGGTGAGCAGTTCTTC
length: 13; size: .; V: TRBV12-3/TRBV12-4; J: TRBJ1-1; D: .; CDR3: CASSKVDFTEAFF; DNA: TGTGCCAGCAGTAAAGTAGATTTCACTGAAGCTTTCTTT
length: 12; size: .; V: TRBV27; J: TRBJ2-5; D: .; CDR3: CASRGSGETQYF; DNA: TGTGCCAGCAGAGGGTCAGGGGAGACCCAGTACTTC
length: 17; size: few; V: TRBV5-6; J: TRBJ1-1; D: .; CDR3: CASSLGRGWGKPPEAFF; DNA: TGTGCCAGCAGCTTGGGCAGGGGCTGGGGGAAACCCCCTGAAGCTTTCTTT
length: 15; size: .; V: TRBV4-3; J: TRBJ2-1; D: TRBD2; CDR3: CASSQATSGRYEQFF; DNA: TGCGCCAGCAGCCAAGCTACTAGCGGGAGATATGAGCAGTTCTTC
length: 14; size: .; V: TRBV5-6; J: TRBJ2-2; D: .; CDR3: CASSVPGVPGELFF; DNA: TGTGCCAGCAGCGTGCCCGGCGTCCCCGGGGAGCTGTTTTTT
length: 16; size: .; V: TRBV6-1; J: TRBJ2-5; D: .; CDR3: CASSSPGAYTQETQYF; DNA: TGTGCCAGCAGCTCACCTGGGGCCTATACTCAAGAGACCCAGTACTTC
length: 17; size: .; V: TRBV20-1; J: TRBJ2-7; D: TRBD1; CDR3: CCAGYPGQGTFTYEQYF; DNA: TGCTGTGCCGGGTATCCGGGACAGGGGACTTTTACCTACGAGCAGTACTTC
length: 14; size: few; V: TRBV18; J: TRBJ1-1; D: .; CDR3: CASSPGRFNTEAFF; DNA: TGTGCCAGCTCACCGGGGAGATTTAACACTGAAGCTTTCTTT
length: 14; size: many; V: TRBV12-3/TRBV12-4; J: TRBJ2-7; D: TRBD2; CDR3: CASSVTSGAYEQYF; DNA: TGTGCCAGCAGTGTGACTAGCGGGGCCTACGAGCAGTACTTC
length: 11; size: many; V: TRBV29-1; J: TRBJ2-5; D: .; CDR3: CSVAVSGTQYF; DNA: TGCAGCGTTGCCGTAAGCGGGACCCAGTACTTC